These T cell receptor beta chains were read from a single sample in a study of blood T cell repertoires in COVID-19. Clones were read by immunoSEQ multiplex PCR, and TCRdb kept only the in-frame ones, dropping some. This table holds hundreds of thousands of clones, 82% found once. Sequencing input: peripheral blood. Receptors were obtained from a woman aged 60-70 years with active or convalescent COVID-19. Each CDR3 is given with its conserved first and last residue. The D gene is left open where the match is weak. The listing skips clone size in some rows; elsewhere it reads once, few, many or a size class.

J gene | clone size | V gene | D gene | CDR3 protein | CDR3 DNA
TRBJ2-3 | . | TRBV7-9 | . | CASSLGRTDTQYF | TGTGCCAGCAGCTTAGGGCGGACAGATACGCAGTATTTT
TRBJ1-5 | . | TRBV2 | TRBD1 | CASTGQGDQPQHF | TGTGCCAGCACCGGACAGGGGGATCAGCCCCAGCATTTT
TRBJ2-1 | . | TRBV9 | . | CASSVPTSGPYNEQFF | TGTGCCAGCAGCGTACCCACCTCTGGCCCCTACAATGAGCAGTTCTTC
TRBJ2-7 | . | TRBV6-5 | . | CASSPPAGEQYF | TGTGCCAGCAGCCCGCCGGCAGGCGAGCAGTACTTC
TRBJ1-1 | . | TRBV11-2 | . | CASSSGHRNTEAFF | TGTGCCAGCAGCTCGGGACACCGGAACACTGAAGCTTTCTTT
TRBJ2-6 | few | TRBV6-5 | . | CASYLSGANVLTF | TGTGCCAGCTATCTCTCTGGGGCCAACGTCCTGACTTTC
TRBJ2-5 | . | TRBV9 | TRBD1 | CASSVEGTGDETQYF | TGTGCCAGCAGCGTAGAGGGGACAGGGGATGAGACCCAGTACTTC
TRBJ1-4 | . | TRBV3-1/TRBV3-2 | . | CASSQEVTNEKLFF | TGTGCCAGCAGCCAGGAGGTCACAAACGAGAAACTGTTTTTT
TRBJ2-3 | . | TRBV2 | . | CASSDPRDTQYF | TGTGCCAGCAGTGACCCGAGGGATACGCAGTATTTT
TRBJ1-1 | . | TRBV19 | . | CASSIRTENTEAFF | TGTGCCAGTAGTATCCGGACAGAGAACACTGAAGCTTTCTTT
TRBJ1-1 | once | TRBV6-5 | . | CASSYGQSLNTEAFF | TGTGCCAGCAGTTACGGACAGTCCCTGAACACTGAAGCTTTCTTT
TRBJ2-7 | . | TRBV5-5 | . | CASSLVLLYEQYF | TGTGCCAGCAGCTTGGTACTACTCTACGAGCAGTACTTC
TRBJ2-3 | few | TRBV19 | TRBD2 | CASSPQGGGAGDTQYF | TGTGCCAGTAGTCCACAGGGCGGGGGGGCCGGAGATACGCAGTATTTT
TRBJ2-6 | . | TRBV4-3 | TRBD1 | CASSQDPRTGRANVLTF | TGCGCCAGCAGCCAAGACCCTCGGACAGGGAGGGCCAACGTCCTGACTTTC
TRBJ1-1 | . | TRBV6-5 | TRBD1 | CASRTDRVNTEAFF | TGTGCCAGCAGAACAGACAGGGTAAACACTGAAGCTTTCTTT
TRBJ1-2 | few | TRBV5-1 | . | CASSHSNYGYTF | TGCGCCAGCAGCCACAGCAACTATGGCTACACCTTC
TRBJ2-3 | few | TRBV27 | . | CASSPLEGTQYF | TGTGCCAGCAGTCCTCTGGAGGGTACGCAGTATTTT
TRBJ1-2 | . | TRBV30 | TRBD1 | CAWSVPGTGDRANYGYTF | TGTGCCTGGAGTGTACCCGGGACAGGGGACAGAGCTAACTATGGCTACACCTTC
TRBJ1-3 | few | TRBV12-5 | . | CASGLVLRAGWGHSGNTIYF | TGTGCTAGTGGTTTGGTACTCCGTGCAGGATGGGGGCACTCTGGAAACACCATATATTTT
TRBJ1-2 | once | TRBV6-1 | . | CASSEVAGGLAPYGYTF | TGTGCCAGCAGTGAAGTCGCGGGGGGCCTCGCTCCCTATGGCTACACCTTC
TRBJ1-1 | . | TRBV7-2 | TRBD1 | CASSLGHSRGQGEAFF | TGTGCCAGCAGCTTAGGGCACTCCAGGGGGCAAGGTGAAGCTTTCTTT
TRBJ1-2 | . | TRBV3-1/TRBV3-2 | TRBD1 | CASSHPGQGRGYTF | TGTGCCAGCAGCCACCCCGGACAGGGGCGGGGCTACACCTTC
TRBJ2-7 | once | TRBV7-3 | TRBD1 | CASSLMGPGQASSYEQYF | TGTGCCAGCAGCTTAATGGGCCCGGGACAGGCCAGCTCCTACGAGCAGTACTTC
TRBJ2-5 | . | TRBV6-5 | . | CASSLSGMETQYF | TGTGCCAGCAGCTTGTCAGGGATGGAGACCCAGTACTTC
TRBJ2-4 | . | TRBV4-1 | . | CASSQEIGVSAKNIQYF | TGCGCCAGCAGCCAAGAAATAGGAGTTTCAGCCAAAAACATTCAGTACTTC
TRBJ1-1 | . | TRBV21-1 | . | CASRLKAARGRGRSTEAFF | TGTGCCAGCCGGCTAAAGGCAGCACGCGGCAGGGGGCGAAGCACTGAAGCTTTCTTT
TRBJ2-7 | many | TRBV19 | TRBD2 | CASSPNRGASGSSYEQYF | TGTGCCAGTAGCCCGAATAGAGGGGCTAGCGGTAGCTCCTACGAGCAGTACTTC
TRBJ1-3 | . | TRBV5-1 | . | CASSLGSEGNTIYF | TGCGCCAGCAGCTTGGGAAGTGAGGGAAACACCATATATTTT
TRBJ1-5 | . | TRBV6-6 | . | CASSSPGSLGNQPQHF | TGTGCCAGCAGTTCCCCGGGGTCTCTGGGCAATCAGCCCCAGCATTTT
TRBJ2-7 | once | TRBV18 | . | CASSQAGDSYEQYF | TGTGCCAGCTCACAAGCAGGGGACTCCTACGAGCAGTACTTC